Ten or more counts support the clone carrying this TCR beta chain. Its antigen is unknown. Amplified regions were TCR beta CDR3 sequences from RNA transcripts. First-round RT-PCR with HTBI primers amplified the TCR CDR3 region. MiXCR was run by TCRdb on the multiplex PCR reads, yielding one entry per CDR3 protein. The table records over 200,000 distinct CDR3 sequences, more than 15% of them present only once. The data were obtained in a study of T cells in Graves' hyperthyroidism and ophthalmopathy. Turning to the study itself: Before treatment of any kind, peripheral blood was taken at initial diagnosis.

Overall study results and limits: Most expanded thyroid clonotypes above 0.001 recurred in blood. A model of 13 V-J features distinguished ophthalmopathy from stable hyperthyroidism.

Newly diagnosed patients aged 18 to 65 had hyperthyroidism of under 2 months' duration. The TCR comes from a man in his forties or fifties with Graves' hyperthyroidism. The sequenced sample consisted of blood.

CDR3 sequence reads: CASSAVWRDGEQYF. The CDR3 DNA reads TGTGCCAGCAGTGCCGTGTGGCGGGATGGCGAGCAGTACTTC. The rearrangement joins TRBV6-1 to TRBJ2-7; TRBD2 might be the D (6 bases). The CDR3 spans 14 residues. Per germline, CDR1 MNHNS and CDR2 SASEGT. The V end lost 4 bases, the J end lost 6 bases, and 16 bases lay between the germline ends.